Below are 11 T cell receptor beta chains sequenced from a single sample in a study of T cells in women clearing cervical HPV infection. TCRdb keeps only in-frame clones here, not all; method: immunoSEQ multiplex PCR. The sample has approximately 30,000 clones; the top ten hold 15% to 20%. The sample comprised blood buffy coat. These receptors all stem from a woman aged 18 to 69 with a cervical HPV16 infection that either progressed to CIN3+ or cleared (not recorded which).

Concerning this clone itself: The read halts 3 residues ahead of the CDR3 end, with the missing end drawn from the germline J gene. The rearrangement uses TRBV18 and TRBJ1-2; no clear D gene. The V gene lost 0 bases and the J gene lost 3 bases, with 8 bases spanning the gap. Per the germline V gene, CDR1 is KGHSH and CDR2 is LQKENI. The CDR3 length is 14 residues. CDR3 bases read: TGTGCCAGCTCACCACCGGTGAGGGACTATGGC. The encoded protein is CASSPPVRDYG. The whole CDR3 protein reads CASSPPVRDYGYTF. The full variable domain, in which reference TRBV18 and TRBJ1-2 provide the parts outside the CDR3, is NAGVMQNPRHLVRRRGQEARLRCSPMKGHSHVYWYRQLPEEGLKFMVYLQKENIIDESGMPKERFSAEFPKEGPSILRIQQVVRGDSAAYFCASSPPVRDYGYTFGSGTRLTVV.

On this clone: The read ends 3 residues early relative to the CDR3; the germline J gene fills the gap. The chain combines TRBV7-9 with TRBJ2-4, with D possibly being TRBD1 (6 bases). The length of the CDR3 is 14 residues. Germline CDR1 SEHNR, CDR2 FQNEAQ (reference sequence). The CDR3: CASSNPGQIYGQYF. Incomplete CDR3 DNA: TGTGCCAGCAGCAACCCCGGACAGATATATGGT.

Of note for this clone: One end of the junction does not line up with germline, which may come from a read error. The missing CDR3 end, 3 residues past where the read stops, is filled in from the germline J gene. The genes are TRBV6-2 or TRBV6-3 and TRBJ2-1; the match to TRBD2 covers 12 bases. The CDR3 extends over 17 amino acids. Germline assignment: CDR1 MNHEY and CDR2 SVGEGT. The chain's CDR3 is CASSMTSGRPSCNEQFF. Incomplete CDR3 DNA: TGTGCCAGCAGTATGACTAGCGGGAGACCTTCCTGCAATGAG.

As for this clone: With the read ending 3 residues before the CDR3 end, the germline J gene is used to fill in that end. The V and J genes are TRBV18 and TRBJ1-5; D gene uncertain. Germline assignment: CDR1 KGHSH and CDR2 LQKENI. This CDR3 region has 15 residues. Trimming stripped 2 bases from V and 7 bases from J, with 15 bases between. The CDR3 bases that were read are TGTGCCAGCTCACCAATCGGGTTTGGAGAGCAGCCC. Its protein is CASSPIGFGEQP. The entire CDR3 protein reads CASSPIGFGEQPQHF.

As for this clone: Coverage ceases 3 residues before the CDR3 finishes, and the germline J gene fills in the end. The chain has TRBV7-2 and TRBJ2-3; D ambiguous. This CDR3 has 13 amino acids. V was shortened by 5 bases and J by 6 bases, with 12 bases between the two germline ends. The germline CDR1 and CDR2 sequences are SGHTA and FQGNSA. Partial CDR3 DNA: TGTGCCAGCAGCCCCCTCCGGCGGGATACG. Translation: CASSPLRRDT. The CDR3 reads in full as CASSPLRRDTQYF.

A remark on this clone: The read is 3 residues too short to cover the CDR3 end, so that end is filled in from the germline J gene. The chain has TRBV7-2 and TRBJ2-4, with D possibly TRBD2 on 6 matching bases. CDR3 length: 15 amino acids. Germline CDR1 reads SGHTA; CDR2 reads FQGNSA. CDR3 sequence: CASSPLVGADYGQYF. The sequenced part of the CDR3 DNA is TGTGCCAGCAGCCCCCTGGTGGGCGCGGACTATGGT.

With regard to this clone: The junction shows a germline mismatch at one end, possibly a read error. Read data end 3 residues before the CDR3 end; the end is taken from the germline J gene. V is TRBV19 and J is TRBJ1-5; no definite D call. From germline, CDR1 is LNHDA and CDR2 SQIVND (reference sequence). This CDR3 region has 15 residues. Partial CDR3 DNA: TGTGCCAGTAGTAAACAGAAGCAGAACAATCAACCC. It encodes CASSKQKQNNQP. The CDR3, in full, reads CASSKQKQNNQPQHF.

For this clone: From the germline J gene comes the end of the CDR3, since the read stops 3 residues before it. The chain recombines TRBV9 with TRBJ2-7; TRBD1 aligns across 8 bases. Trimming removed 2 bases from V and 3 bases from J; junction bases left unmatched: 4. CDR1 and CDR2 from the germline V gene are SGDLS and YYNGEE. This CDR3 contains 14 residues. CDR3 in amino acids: CASSVSTGDYEQYF. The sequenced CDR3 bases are TGTGCCAGCAGCGTGTCGACAGGGGACTACGAG.

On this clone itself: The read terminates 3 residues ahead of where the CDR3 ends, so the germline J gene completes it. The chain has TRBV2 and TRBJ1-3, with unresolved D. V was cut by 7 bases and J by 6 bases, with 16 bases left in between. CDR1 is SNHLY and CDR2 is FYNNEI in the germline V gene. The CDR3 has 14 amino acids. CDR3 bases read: TGTGCCAGCAACGAACAGCCAGGCTCAAACACC. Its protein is CASNEQPGSNT. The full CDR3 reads CASNEQPGSNTIYF.

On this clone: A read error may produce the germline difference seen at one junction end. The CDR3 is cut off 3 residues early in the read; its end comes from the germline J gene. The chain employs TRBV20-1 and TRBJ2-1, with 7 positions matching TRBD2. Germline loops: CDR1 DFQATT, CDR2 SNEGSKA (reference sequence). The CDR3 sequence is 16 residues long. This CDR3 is CSARDLGGGPYNEQFF. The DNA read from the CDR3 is TGCAGTGCTAGAGATCTCGGGGGAGGGCCCTATAATGAG.

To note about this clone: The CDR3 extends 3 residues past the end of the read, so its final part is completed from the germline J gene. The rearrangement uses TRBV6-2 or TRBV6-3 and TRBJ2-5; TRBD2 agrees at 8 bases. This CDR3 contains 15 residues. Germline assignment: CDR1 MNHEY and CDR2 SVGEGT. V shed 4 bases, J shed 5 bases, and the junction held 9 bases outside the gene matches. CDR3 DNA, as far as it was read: TGTGCCAGCAGTTTAGACGCGGGGGGACTGGAGACC. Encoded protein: CASSLDAGGLET. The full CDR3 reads CASSLDAGGLETQYF.